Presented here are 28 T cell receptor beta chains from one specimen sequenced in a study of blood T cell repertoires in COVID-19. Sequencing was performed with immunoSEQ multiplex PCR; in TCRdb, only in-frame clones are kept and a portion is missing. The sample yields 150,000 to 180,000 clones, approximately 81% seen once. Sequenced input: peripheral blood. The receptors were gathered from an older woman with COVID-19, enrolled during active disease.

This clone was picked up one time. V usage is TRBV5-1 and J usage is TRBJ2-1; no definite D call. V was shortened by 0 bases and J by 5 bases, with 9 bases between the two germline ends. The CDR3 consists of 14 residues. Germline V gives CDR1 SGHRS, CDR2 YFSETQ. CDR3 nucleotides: TGCGCCAGCAGCTTGGGCGGAAGAAACAATGAGCAGTTCTTC. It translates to CASSLGGRNNEQFF.

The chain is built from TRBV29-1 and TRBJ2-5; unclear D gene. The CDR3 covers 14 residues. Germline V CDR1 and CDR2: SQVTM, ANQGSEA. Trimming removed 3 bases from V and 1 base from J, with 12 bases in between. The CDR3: CSVELTGAQETQYF. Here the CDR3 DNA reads TGCAGCGTTGAGCTAACCGGAGCCCAAGAGACCCAGTACTTC.

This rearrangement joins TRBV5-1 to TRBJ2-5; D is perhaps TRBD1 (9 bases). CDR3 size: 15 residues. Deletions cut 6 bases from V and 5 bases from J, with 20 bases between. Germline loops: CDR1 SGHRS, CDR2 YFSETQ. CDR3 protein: CASNTQRGTGETQYF. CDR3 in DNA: TGCGCCAGCAACACCCAGCGGGGGACAGGGGAGACCCAGTACTTC.

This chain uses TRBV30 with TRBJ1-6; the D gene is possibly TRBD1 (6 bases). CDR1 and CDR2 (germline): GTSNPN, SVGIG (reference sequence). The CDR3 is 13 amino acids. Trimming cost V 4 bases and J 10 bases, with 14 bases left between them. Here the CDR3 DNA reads TGTGCCTGGACTAGACAGGTGGGGTCACCCCTCCACTTT. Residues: CAWTRQVGSPLHF.

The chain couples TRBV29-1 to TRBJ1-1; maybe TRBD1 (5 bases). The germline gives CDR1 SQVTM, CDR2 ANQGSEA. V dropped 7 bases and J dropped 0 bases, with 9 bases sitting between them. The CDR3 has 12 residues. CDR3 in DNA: TGCAGCGGGACAAGCATGAACACTGAAGCTTTCTTT. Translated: CSGTSMNTEAFF.

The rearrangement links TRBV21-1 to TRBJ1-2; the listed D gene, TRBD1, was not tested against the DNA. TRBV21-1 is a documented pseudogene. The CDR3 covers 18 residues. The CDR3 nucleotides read TGTGCCAGCAGTCGTAAAAAGGGGTCAGCAGATTCTAACTATGGCTACACCTTC. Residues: CASSRKKGSADSNYGYTF.

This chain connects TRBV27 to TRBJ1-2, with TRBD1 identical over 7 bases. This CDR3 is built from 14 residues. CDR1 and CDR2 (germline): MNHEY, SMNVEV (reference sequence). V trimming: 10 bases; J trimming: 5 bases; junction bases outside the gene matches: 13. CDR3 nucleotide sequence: TGTGCCACTTTTGCATTCGGGACAGCTTATGGCTACACCTTC. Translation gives CATFAFGTAYGYTF.

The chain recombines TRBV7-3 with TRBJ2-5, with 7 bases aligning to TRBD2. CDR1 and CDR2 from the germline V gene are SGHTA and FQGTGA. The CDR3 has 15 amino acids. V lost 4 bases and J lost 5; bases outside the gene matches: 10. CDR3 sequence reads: CASSSRSGGSETQYF. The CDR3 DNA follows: TGTGCCAGCAGCTCCCGATCGGGCGGGAGCGAGACCCAGTACTTC.

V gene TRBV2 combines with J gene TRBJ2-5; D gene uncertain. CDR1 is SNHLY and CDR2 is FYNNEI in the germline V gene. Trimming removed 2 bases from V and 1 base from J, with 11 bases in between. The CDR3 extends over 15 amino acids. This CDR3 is CASSESSRGQETQYF. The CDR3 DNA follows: TGTGCCAGCAGTGAATCTTCCAGAGGCCAAGAGACCCAGTACTTC.

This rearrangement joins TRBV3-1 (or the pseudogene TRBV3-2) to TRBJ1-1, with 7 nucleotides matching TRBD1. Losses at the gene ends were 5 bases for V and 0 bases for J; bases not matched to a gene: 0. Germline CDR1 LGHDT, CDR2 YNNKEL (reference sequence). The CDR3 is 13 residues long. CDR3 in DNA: TGTGCCAGCAGCGGACAGGTGAACACTGAAGCTTTCTTT. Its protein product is CASSGQVNTEAFF.

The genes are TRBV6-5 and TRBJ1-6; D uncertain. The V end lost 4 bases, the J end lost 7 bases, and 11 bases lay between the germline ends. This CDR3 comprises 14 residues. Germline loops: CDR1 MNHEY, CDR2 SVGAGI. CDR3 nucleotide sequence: TGTGCCAGCAGTTCGCACCGGAGCAATTCACCCCTCCACTTT. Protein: CASSSHRSNSPLHF.

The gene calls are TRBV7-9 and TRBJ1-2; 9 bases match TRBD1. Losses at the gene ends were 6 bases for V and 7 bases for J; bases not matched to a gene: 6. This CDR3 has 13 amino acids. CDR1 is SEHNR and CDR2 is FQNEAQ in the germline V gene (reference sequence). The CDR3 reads CASSSTGGSGYTF. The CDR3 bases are TGTGCCAGCAGTTCCACAGGGGGCTCTGGCTACACCTTC.

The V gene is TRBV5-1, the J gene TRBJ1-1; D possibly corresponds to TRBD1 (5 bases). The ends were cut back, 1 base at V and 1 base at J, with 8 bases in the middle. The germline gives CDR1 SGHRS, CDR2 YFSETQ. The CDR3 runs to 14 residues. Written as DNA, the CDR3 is TGCGCCAGCAGCTTGCCAGGGCCGAACACTGAAGCTTTCTTT. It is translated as CASSLPGPNTEAFF.

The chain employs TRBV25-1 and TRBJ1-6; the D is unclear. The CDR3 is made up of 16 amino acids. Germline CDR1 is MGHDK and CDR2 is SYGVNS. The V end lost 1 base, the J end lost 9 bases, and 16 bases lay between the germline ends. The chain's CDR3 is CASSESAPVGVSPLHF. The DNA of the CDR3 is TGTGCCAGCAGTGAATCGGCCCCGGTAGGAGTTTCACCCCTCCACTTT.

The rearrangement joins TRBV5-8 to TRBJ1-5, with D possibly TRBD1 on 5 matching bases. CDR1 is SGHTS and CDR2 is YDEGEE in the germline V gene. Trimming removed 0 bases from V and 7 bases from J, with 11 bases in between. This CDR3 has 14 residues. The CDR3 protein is CASSLAAGRQPQHF. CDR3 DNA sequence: TGTGCCAGCAGCTTGGCGGCAGGGAGGCAGCCCCAGCATTTT.

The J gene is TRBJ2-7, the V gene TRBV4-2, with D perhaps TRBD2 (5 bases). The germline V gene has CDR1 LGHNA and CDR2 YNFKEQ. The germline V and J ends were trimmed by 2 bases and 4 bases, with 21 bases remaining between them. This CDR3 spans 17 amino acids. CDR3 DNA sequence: TGTGCCAGCAGCCAATCAACACGAGGGCGCCTACCGTACGAGCAGTACGTC. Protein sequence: CASSQSTRGRLPYEQYV.

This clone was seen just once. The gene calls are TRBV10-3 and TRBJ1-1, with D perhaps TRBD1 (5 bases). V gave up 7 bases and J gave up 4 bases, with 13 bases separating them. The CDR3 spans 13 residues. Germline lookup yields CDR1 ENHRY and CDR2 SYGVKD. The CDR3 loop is CAIMAGVSTEAFF. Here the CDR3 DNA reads TGTGCCATCATGGCGGGGGTTTCCACTGAAGCTTTCTTT.

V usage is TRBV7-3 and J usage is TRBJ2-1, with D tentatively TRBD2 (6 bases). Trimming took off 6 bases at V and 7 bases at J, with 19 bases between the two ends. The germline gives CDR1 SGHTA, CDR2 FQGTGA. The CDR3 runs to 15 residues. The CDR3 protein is CASSRGRSALNEQFF. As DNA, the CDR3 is TGTGCCAGCAGTCGGGGGAGATCCGCCCTGAATGAGCAGTTCTTC.

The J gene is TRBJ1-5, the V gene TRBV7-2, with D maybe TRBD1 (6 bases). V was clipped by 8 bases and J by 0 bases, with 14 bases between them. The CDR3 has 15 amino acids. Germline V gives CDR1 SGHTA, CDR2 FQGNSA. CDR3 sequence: CASEQGLNSNQPQHF. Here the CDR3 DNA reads TGTGCCAGCGAACAGGGCCTGAATAGCAATCAGCCCCAGCATTTT. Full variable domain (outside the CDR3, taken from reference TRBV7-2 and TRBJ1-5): GAGVSQSPSNKVTEKGKDVELRCDPISGHTALYWYRQSLGQGLEFLIYFQGNSAPDKSGLPSDRFSAERTGGSVSTLTIQRTQQEDSAVYLCASEQGLNSNQPQHFGDGTRLSIL.

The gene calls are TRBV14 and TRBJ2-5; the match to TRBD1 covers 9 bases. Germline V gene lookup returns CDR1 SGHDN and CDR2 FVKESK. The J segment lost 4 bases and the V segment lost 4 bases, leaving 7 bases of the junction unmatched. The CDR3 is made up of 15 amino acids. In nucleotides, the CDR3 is TGTGCCAGCAGCCTGACAGGGGGATCAGCAGAGACCCAGTACTTC. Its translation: CASSLTGGSAETQYF.

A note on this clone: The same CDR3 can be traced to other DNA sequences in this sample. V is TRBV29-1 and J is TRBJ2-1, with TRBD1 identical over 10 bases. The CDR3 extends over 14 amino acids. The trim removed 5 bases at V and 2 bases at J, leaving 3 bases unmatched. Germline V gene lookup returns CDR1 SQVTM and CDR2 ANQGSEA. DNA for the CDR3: TGCAGCGTTCTGGGACAGGGGACCTACAATGAGCAGTTCTTC. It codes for CSVLGQGTYNEQFF.

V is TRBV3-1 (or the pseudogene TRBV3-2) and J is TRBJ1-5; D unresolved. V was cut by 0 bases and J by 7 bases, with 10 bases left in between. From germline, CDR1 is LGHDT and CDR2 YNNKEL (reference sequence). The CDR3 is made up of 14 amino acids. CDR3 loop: CASSQDRVWQPQHF. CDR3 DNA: TGTGCCAGCAGCCAAGATAGAGTCTGGCAGCCCCAGCATTTT.

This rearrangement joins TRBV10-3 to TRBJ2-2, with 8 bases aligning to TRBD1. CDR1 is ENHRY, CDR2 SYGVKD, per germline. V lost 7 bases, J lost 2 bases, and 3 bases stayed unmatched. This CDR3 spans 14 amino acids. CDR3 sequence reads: CAITGQGNTGELFF. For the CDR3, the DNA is TGTGCCATCACTGGACAGGGAAACACCGGGGAGCTGTTTTTT.

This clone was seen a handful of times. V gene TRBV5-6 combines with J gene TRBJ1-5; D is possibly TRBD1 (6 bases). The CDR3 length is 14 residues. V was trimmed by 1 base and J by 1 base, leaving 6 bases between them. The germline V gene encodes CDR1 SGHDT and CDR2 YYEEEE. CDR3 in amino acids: CASSLTGSNQPQHF. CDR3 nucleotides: TGTGCCAGCAGCTTGACAGGGAGCAATCAGCCCCAGCATTTT.

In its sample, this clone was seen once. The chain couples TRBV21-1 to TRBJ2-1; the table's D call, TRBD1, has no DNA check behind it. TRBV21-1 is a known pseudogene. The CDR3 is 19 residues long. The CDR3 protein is CASNAGDRGSQLRWHEQFF. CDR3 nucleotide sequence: TGTGCCAGCAACGCAGGTGACAGGGGTTCCCAATTGCGGTGGCATGAGCAGTTCTTC.

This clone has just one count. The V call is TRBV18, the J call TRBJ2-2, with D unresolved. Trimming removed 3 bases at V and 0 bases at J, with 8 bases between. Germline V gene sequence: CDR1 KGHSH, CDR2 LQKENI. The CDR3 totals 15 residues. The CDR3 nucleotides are TGTGCCAGCTCACCTAGAGAGGCGAACACCGGGGAGCTGTTTTTT. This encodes CASSPREANTGELFF.

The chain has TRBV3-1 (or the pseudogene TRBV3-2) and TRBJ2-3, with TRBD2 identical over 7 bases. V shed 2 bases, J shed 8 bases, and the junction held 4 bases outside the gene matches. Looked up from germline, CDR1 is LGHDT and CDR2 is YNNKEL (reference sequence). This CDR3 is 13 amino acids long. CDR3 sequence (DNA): TGTGCCAGCAGCCAAATGTCTAGCGGTACGCAGTATTTT. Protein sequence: CASSQMSSGTQYF.

Here the CDR3 reads CASSLMNPGQGANGYTF. The CDR3 DNA follows: TGCGCCAGCAGCTTGATGAACCCGGGACAGGGGGCGAATGGCTACACCTTC. The chain couples TRBV5-1 to TRBJ1-2; 12 bases fit TRBD1. This CDR3 is built from 17 residues. Per the germline V gene, CDR1 is SGHRS and CDR2 is YFSETQ. V shed 1 base, J shed 6 bases, and the junction held 10 bases outside the gene matches.